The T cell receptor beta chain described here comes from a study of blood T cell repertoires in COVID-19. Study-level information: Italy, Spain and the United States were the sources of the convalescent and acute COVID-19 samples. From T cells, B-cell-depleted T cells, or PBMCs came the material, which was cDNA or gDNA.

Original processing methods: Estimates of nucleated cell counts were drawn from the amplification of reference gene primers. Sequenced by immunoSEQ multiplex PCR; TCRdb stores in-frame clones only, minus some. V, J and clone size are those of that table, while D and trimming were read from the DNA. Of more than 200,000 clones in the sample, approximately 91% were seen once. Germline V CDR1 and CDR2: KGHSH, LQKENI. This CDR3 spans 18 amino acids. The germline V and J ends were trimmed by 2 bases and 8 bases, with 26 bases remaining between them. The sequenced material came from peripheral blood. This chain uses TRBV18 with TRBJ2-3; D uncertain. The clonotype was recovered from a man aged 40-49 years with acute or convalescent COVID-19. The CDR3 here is CASSPAAKTPKVSGTQYF. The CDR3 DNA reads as TGTGCCAGCTCACCAGCAGCTAAGACCCCTAAAGTATCGGGTACGCAGTATTTT. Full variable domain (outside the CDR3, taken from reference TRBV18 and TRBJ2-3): NAGVMQNPRHLVRRRGQEARLRCSPMKGHSHVYWYRQLPEEGLKFMVYLQKENIIDESGMPKERFSAEFPKEGPSILRIQQVVRGDSAAYFCASSPAAKTPKVSGTQYFGPGTRLTVL.